This T cell receptor (beta chain) was obtained from a study of OX40 agonist ivuxolimab in advanced cancers. Study overall: Partial responses, seen in three patients, involved one hepatocellular carcinoma and two cutaneous melanomas.

The protocol was immunoSEQ multiplex PCR, while the TCRdb copy is restricted to in-frame clones and leaves out a portion. This repertoire shows about 100,000 clones, around 89% found once; its top ten account for around 0.16%. Points on this clone: As yet, its antigen is unknown.

Notes on the study in general: Mean expanded clone counts were higher in CD8+ than CD4+ T cells.

Here the sequenced sample was CD4+ or CD8+ T cells sorted from blood, taken in a trial of the OX40 agonist ivuxolimab. This TCR was recovered from an adult with an advanced solid tumor such as melanoma, head and neck, liver or kidney cancer.

For the CDR3, the DNA is TGCAGCGTGGGGGGGGCCGGTCAGCCCCAGCATTTT. This sequence encodes CSVGGAGQPQHF. This chain uses TRBV29-1 with TRBJ1-5, with D tentatively TRBD1 (6 bases). There are 12 residues in the CDR3. Germline V gene lookup returns CDR1 SQVTM and CDR2 ANQGSEA. V was cut by 6 bases and J by 6 bases, with 12 bases left in between. Combining the CDR3 with reference TRBV29-1 and TRBJ1-5 gives the whole variable domain SAVISQKPSRDICQRGTSLTIQCQVDSQVTMMFWYRQQPGQSLTLIATANQGSEATYESGFVIDKFPISRPNLTFSTLTVSNMSPEDSSIYLCSVGGAGQPQHFGDGTRLSIL.